Below, 15 T cell receptor beta chains from the same sample are listed, as sequenced in a study of T cell repertoires in cytomegalovirus infection. What these receptors recognize is not known. MiXCR, run by TCRdb on the reads, gives a single entry per CDR3 protein. The sample lists 700,000 to 950,000 distinct CDR3 sequences; around a third were seen once. The input for sequencing was cultured CD8+ T cells from PBMCs, taken from culture after CMV antigen stimulation. The receptor source for this set is a human donor in good health (CMV status not recorded). Some clones in this sample may be carry-over from other donors' samples.

The chain joins TRBV7-9 to TRBJ2-7; D remains ambiguous. The CDR3 is made up of 13 amino acids. V lost 5 bases and J 0 bases, leaving 8 bases between the germline ends. Germline V gene sequence: CDR1 SEHNR, CDR2 FQNEAQ (reference sequence). CDR3 amino acids: CASSPVSSYEQYV. DNA of the CDR3: TGTGCCAGCAGCCCAGTTAGCTCCTACGAGCAGTACGTC.

This sequence joins TRBV15 and TRBJ1-1; no clear D. The CDR3 spans 15 residues. V was trimmed by 3 bases and J by 2 bases, leaving 13 bases between them. Germline loops: CDR1 LNHNV, CDR2 YYDKDF (reference sequence). CDR3 protein: CATSSPPGVNTEAFF. CDR3 DNA sequence: TGTGCCACCAGCAGCCCGCCGGGAGTCAACACTGAAGCTTTCTTT.

This clonotype has a handful of counts. The genes are TRBV28 and TRBJ2-7; 12 nucleotides align to TRBD2. Germline CDR1 and CDR2: MDHEN and SYDVKM. V lost 2 bases to trimming and J lost 0 bases; unmatched junction nucleotides: 8. The CDR3 loop spans 18 amino acids. CDR3 loop: CASSLQWTSGDPSYEQYV. CDR3 DNA: TGTGCCAGCAGTTTACAGTGGACTAGCGGGGACCCCTCCTACGAGCAGTACGTC.

There are a few counts of this clonotype. The chain uses TRBV5-6 and TRBJ1-6, with 8 positions matching TRBD1. The CDR3 is made up of 15 amino acids. From germline, CDR1 is SGHDT and CDR2 YYEEEE. V trimming: 2 bases; J trimming: 4 bases; junction bases outside the gene matches: 2. This CDR3 is CASSFGTGYNSPLHF. The CDR3 nucleotides are TGTGCCAGCAGCTTCGGGACAGGTTATAATTCACCCCTCCACTTT.

This clonotype was observed a handful of times. The V gene is TRBV7-8, the J gene TRBJ2-3; tentatively, D is TRBD2 (5 bases). Germline V gives CDR1 SGHVS, CDR2 FQNEAQ. The CDR3 has 14 residues. V lost 0 bases and J lost 8, with 12 bases in between. CDR3 in amino acids: CASSLALALVTQYF. As DNA, the CDR3 is TGTGCCAGCAGCTTAGCGCTAGCCCTGGTTACGCAGTATTTT.

This clonotype was observed a few times. At one boundary the junction diverges from the germline segment, which might be a read error. J is TRBJ2-5 and V is TRBV27, with 9 nucleotides matching TRBD1. CDR1 and CDR2 (germline): MNHEY, SMNVEV (reference sequence). The CDR3 length is 14 residues. CDR3 amino acids: CASSYTGGVETQYF. The CDR3 DNA sequence: TGTGCCAGCAGTTATACAGGGGGCGTTGAGACCCAGTACTTT.

The sample holds many counts of this clonotype. The chain recombines TRBV7-8 with TRBJ2-1, with TRBD2 matching 10 bases. CDR1 and CDR2 from the germline V gene are SGHVS and FQNEAQ. V lost 6 bases, J lost 4 bases, and 15 bases stayed unmatched. The CDR3 is made up of 18 amino acids. The CDR3 spells CASRPRASGGLWYNEQFF. In DNA, the CDR3 is TGTGCCAGCAGGCCCCGGGCTAGCGGGGGCCTCTGGTACAATGAGCAGTTCTTC. Supplemented by reference TRBV7-8 and TRBJ2-1, the full variable domain reads GAGVSQSPRYKVAKRGQDVALRCDPISGHVSLFWYQQALGQGPEFLTYFQNEAQLDKSGLPSDRFFAERPEGSVSTLKIQRTQQEDSAVYLCASRPRASGGLWYNEQFFGPGTRLTVL.

This rearrangement joins TRBV12-5 to TRBJ2-7; 12 nucleotides align to TRBD1. The CDR3 is 18 residues long. V shed 2 bases and J 7 bases; nucleotides not matched to a gene: 15. Germline lookup yields CDR1 LGHNT and CDR2 FRNRAP. The CDR3 sequence: CASGLFLLRDRGRGEQYV. CDR3 sequence (DNA): TGTGCTAGTGGTTTGTTTCTCCTCCGGGACAGGGGGCGCGGGGAGCAGTACGTC.

This clonotype was observed a handful of times. The chain links TRBV7-2 to TRBJ1-5; D may be TRBD1 (5 bases). The V gene's germline CDR1 is SGHTA and CDR2 FQGNSA. The CDR3 is 15 residues long. Trimming left V 5 bases short and J 0 bases short, with 11 bases between. Here the CDR3 reads CASSRNGGSNQPQHF. The CDR3 DNA reads TGTGCCAGCAGCCGTAATGGGGGTAGCAATCAGCCCCAGCATTTT.

V usage is TRBV9 and J usage is TRBJ1-1; the D is unclear. V was cut by 0 bases and J by 3 bases, with 6 bases left in between. The CDR3 spans 13 residues. CDR1 is SGDLS, CDR2 YYNGEE, per germline. DNA for the CDR3: TGTGCCAGCAGCGTAGCCAAGGACACTGAAGCTTTCTTT. Amino acid sequence: CASSVAKDTEAFF.

The table lists this clonotype with a few counts. The CDR3 loop reads CASSAQGTEALREQYF. The CDR3 coding sequence is TGTGCCAGCAGCGCCCAAGGGACAGAGGCCTTGCGCGAGCAGTACTTC. The chain combines TRBV7-6 with TRBJ2-7, with 7 bases fitting TRBD1. The germline CDR1 and CDR2 sequences are SGHVS and FNYEAQ. The trim removed 5 bases at V and 6 bases at J, leaving 16 bases unmatched. This CDR3 spans 16 amino acids.

This clonotype was observed a few times. V gene TRBV4-2 combines with J gene TRBJ1-4; a weak D match, TRBD1 (5 bases). The V gene's germline CDR1 is LGHNA and CDR2 YNFKEQ. The CDR3 loop spans 14 amino acids. V dropped 7 bases and J dropped 3 bases, with 12 bases sitting between them. In DNA form, the CDR3 reads TGTGCCAGCACCCCTTGGGGGGCTAATGAAAAACTGTTTTTT. The encoded protein is CASTPWGANEKLFF.

This clonotype was observed once. A read error may produce the germline difference seen at one junction end. The V and J genes are TRBV25-1 and TRBJ2-6; D assignment may be TRBD1 or TRBD2 (5 bases each). The germline V gene has CDR1 MGHDK and CDR2 SYGVNS. The CDR3 sequence is 16 residues long. CDR3 nucleotide sequence: TGTGCCGGCAGTGAATATGGGGGCTCTGGGGCCAACGTCCTGACTTTC. Protein product: CAGSEYGGSGANVLTF.

This clonotype was picked up a small number of times. The CDR3 here is CASSNRLPSEDTGELFF. CDR3 coding DNA: TGTGCCAGCAGTAATCGTCTGCCATCGGAGGACACCGGGGAGCTGTTTTTT. This chain links TRBV6-8 with TRBJ2-2, with D tentatively TRBD2 (5 bases). CDR1 and CDR2 from the germline V gene are MNHGY and SAAAGT. V lost 5 bases and J 3 bases, leaving 19 bases between the germline ends. This CDR3 is 17 amino acids long.

On this clonotype: One end of the junction fails to match germline, which may point to a read error. This CDR3 is CTSSYYHQNHGGTTEAFF. The CDR3 DNA reads TGTACCAGCAGTTACTATCATCAAAATCACGGGGGGACCACTGAAGCTTTCTTT. This chain uses TRBV6-6 with TRBJ1-1; the D gene is possibly TRBD1 (5 bases). Germline CDR1 and CDR2: MNHNY and SVGAGI (reference sequence). The CDR3 sequence is 18 residues long.